A single sample is the source of the 5 T cell receptor beta chains below, sequenced in a study of siplizumab effects on memory and regulatory T cells. TCRdb keeps only in-frame clones here, not all; method: immunoSEQ multiplex PCR. The table shows fewer than 120,000 clones, with more than 90% occurring only once. The sample was CD4+ T cells sorted from blood. Source of these receptors: a human donor in good health.

CDR3 bases: TGCGCCAGCAGCGTGACTAGCGGGTTGCAAGAGACCCAGTACTTC. Translation gives CASSVTSGLQETQYF. V is TRBV5-1 and J is TRBJ2-5; 10 nucleotides agree with TRBD2. The germline gives CDR1 SGHRS, CDR2 YFSETQ. The CDR3 is 15 amino acids. V shed 4 bases, J shed 2 bases, and the junction held 5 bases outside the gene matches.

V is TRBV5-1 and J is TRBJ2-3; TRBD2 aligns across 13 bases. Losses at the gene ends were 3 bases for V and 11 bases for J; bases not matched to a gene: 15. In germline, CDR1 is SGHRS, CDR2 YFSETQ. CDR3 length: 17 amino acids. The CDR3 DNA reads TGCGCCAGCAGCTCTTTCGACGCCAGACTAGCGGGAGGAAAGCAGTATTTT. Amino acids: CASSSFDARLAGGKQYF.

Concerning this clone itself: Other DNA sequences of this sample code for an identical CDR3. The chain uses TRBV6-1 and TRBJ1-2, with TRBD1 matching over 7 bases. The CDR3 has 14 residues. V dropped 2 bases and J dropped 4; count of bases not matched to a gene: 4. Germline loops: CDR1 MNHNS, CDR2 SASEGT. CDR3 DNA sequence: TGTGCCAGCAGTGAACGAAGGGACAGCTATGGCTACACCTTC. Translating it yields CASSERRDSYGYTF.

The rearrangement links TRBV5-1 to TRBJ1-1; perhaps TRBD1 as D (6 bases). The V end was cut by 4 bases, the J end by 3 bases, with 16 bases between. The CDR3 has 15 residues. The V gene's germline CDR1 is SGHRS and CDR2 YFSETQ. The CDR3 sequence is CASSVYSRGYTEAFF. For the CDR3, the DNA is TGCGCCAGCAGCGTATACAGTAGGGGGTACACTGAAGCTTTCTTT. The entire variable domain, with the rest obtained from reference TRBV5-1 and TRBJ1-1, is as follows: KAGVTQTPRYLIKTRGQQVTLSCSPISGHRSVSWYQQTPGQGLQFLFEYFSETQRNKGNFPGRFSGRQFSNSRSEMNVSTLELGDSALYLCASSVYSRGYTEAFFGQGTRLTVV.

This chain joins TRBV19 and TRBJ2-7, with D possibly being TRBD2 (5 bases). Trimming took 3 bases from V and 2 from J, leaving 17 bases between them. The germline CDR1 and CDR2 sequences are LNHDA and SQIVND (reference sequence). This CDR3 contains 16 residues. The CDR3 here is CASSIGLLRDAYEQYF. The CDR3 DNA follows: TGTGCCAGTAGTATTGGTCTCCTCCGGGATGCCTACGAGCAGTACTTC.